This T cell receptor (beta chain) was found in a study of blood T cell repertoires in COVID-19. About the research overall: The samples span acute and convalescent COVID-19 from the United States, Italy and Spain. PBMCs, B-cell-depleted T cells, or T cells provided the cDNA or gDNA that made up the material.

Individuals drawn from 24 US areas were about 18 to 100 years old. Participant reports of clinical history set cohort assignment. Profiling relied on immunoSEQ multiplex PCR, and the TCRdb table lists in-frame clones only, not all of them. Of 160,000 or so clones in the sample, roughly 80% were seen once. The germline V and J ends were trimmed by 6 bases and 2 bases, with 12 bases remaining between them. Germline V CDR1 and CDR2: LNHDA, SQIVND (reference sequence). There are 14 residues in the CDR3. Sample: PBMCs or T cells enriched from blood (not recorded which). V and J are TRBV19 and TRBJ2-3; no clear D. This TCR was sampled from a woman aged 55-70 years who had recovered from COVID-19. CDR3 loop: CASSLTRPTDTQYF. The CDR3 nucleotides are TGTGCCAGTAGCCTGACAAGACCCACAGATACGCAGTATTTT. Supplemented by reference TRBV19 and TRBJ2-3, the full variable domain reads DGGITQSPKYLFRKEGQNVTLSCEQNLNHDAMYWYRQDPGQGLRLIYYSQIVNDFQKGDIAEGYSVSREKKESFPLTVTSAQKNPTAFYLCASSLTRPTDTQYFGPGTRLTVL.